The sequence of this TCR beta chain was determined in a study of molecular identifiers for immune sequencing clone quantification. Across the study: In replicates, RNA taken from about 19,000 or 110,000 naive CD8 cells was divided five ways, and four portions underwent sequencing.

Previously reported methods and listed TCR primers produced the bulk TCR libraries. One entry per CDR3 protein results from TCRdb running MiXCR on the PCR reads. The profile shows roughly 630,000 distinct CDR3 sequences, about 25% of them singletons. The V and J ends lost 4 bases and 7 bases respectively, with 8 bases between them. The CDR3 covers 12 residues. Germline CDR1 and CDR2: SEHNR and FQNEAQ (reference sequence). This clonotype was seen at least ten times. The specimen sequenced was naive CD8+ T cells from blood, with Jurkat cell RNA spiked in. This sample's subset: FACS-sorted CD8+CD4-CCR7+CD45RA+ naive T cells. V gene TRBV7-9 combines with J gene TRBJ1-5, with D perhaps matching TRBD1 (5 bases). This clonotype originated in a human donor in good health. Some libraries in this study had Jurkat cell RNA spiked in. CDR3 residues: CASSSRGQPQHF. DNA for the CDR3: TGTGCCAGCAGCTCCCGGGGGCAGCCCCAGCATTTT.